The T cell receptor (beta chain) under discussion was sequenced for a study of graft-versus-host responses after intestinal transplantation. Study-wide context: All recipients got anti-thymocyte globulin induction, then tacrolimus and steroids for about three years.

Details on this clone: The antigen remains undetermined.

Method: immunoSEQ multiplex PCR; TCRdb's copy keeps in-frame clones and lacks some. The data hold approximately 110,000 clones, with more than 85% observed a single time. Broader study findings: GvH clones were identified in recipient marrow, with some first appearing in ileum or blood.

The CDR3 length is 15 residues. From germline, CDR1 is LGHNA and CDR2 YNFKEQ. Trimming at V came to 2 bases and at J to 2 bases, leaving 6 bases not matched to a gene. This TCR was recovered from a human donor who was the organ donor for an intestinal transplant. The source material was unstimulated CD8+ T cells sorted from spleen or lymph node cells, sampled before transplant. The chain couples TRBV4-2 to TRBJ2-7; 7 nucleotides align to TRBD2. The CDR3 loop reads CASSQSSGNPYEQYF. CDR3 DNA sequence: TGTGCCAGCAGCCAATCTAGCGGAAATCCCTACGAGCAGTACTTC.